These 32 T cell receptor beta chains originate from one sample sequenced in a study of blood T cell repertoires in COVID-19. Using immunoSEQ multiplex PCR, the repertoire was profiled, and TCRdb retains in-frame clones only, with some absent. The sample lists 75,000 to 95,000 clones, roughly 85% occurring once. The sample taken for sequencing was peripheral blood. The source of these receptors is a woman aged 60-75 years with COVID-19, enrolled during active disease.

The chain recombines TRBV9 with TRBJ1-1; D unresolved. The CDR3 contains 15 residues. The V and J ends lost 4 bases and 3 bases respectively, with 16 bases between them. CDR1 and CDR2 from the germline V gene are SGDLS and YYNGEE. CDR3 sequence reads: CASSLVGAVDTEAFF. The CDR3, as DNA: TGTGCCAGCAGCCTAGTGGGAGCGGTTGACACTGAAGCTTTCTTT.

This clone has only a few counts. The V call is TRBV6-5, the J call TRBJ2-2; TRBD1 aligns across 9 bases. The V and J ends lost 4 bases and 3 bases, in that order; junction bases with no gene match: 3. The CDR3 loop spans 15 amino acids. Looked up from germline, CDR1 is MNHEY and CDR2 is SVGAGI. The CDR3 region has the DNA TGTGCCAGCAGTTCGGACAGGGGAGACACCGGGGAGCTGTTTTTT. This encodes CASSSDRGDTGELFF.

The V and J genes are TRBV12-3 or TRBV12-4 and TRBJ1-1; no reliable D call. The CDR3 contains 13 residues. The V end lost 3 bases, the J end lost 6 bases, and 11 bases lay between the germline ends. The CDR3 loop is CASSFGEKAEAFF. The CDR3 DNA reads as TGTGCCAGCAGTTTTGGGGAGAAGGCTGAAGCTTTCTTT.

This chain uses TRBV6-5 with TRBJ2-5; D is unclear. The CDR3 loop spans 13 amino acids. Germline assignment: CDR1 MNHEY and CDR2 SVGAGI. V was trimmed by 7 bases and J by 5 bases, leaving 14 bases between them. CDR3 region: CASTPPGGETQYF. The CDR3 coding sequence is TGTGCCAGCACCCCCCCGGGTGGGGAGACCCAGTACTTC.

The CDR3 nucleotides are TGTGCCAGCAGCCAAGAGTCGGGACAGCACTATGGCTACACCTTC. Protein: CASSQESGQHYGYTF. The rearrangement uses TRBV4-2 and TRBJ1-2; 7 nucleotides match TRBD1. From germline, CDR1 is LGHNA and CDR2 YNFKEQ. CDR3 size: 15 residues. With V trimmed by 0 bases and J by 3 bases, 4 bases remained unmatched.

The chain links TRBV9 to TRBJ2-6; 8 bases line up with TRBD1. Per the germline V gene, CDR1 is SGDLS and CDR2 is YYNGEE. Trimming at V came to 3 bases and at J to 1 base, leaving 12 bases not matched to a gene. CDR3 length: 19 residues. CDR3 DNA: TGTGCCAGCAGCGACGCCGACAGGGGTCGAAGATCTGGGGCCAACGTCCTGACTTTC. Amino acid sequence: CASSDADRGRRSGANVLTF.

This rearrangement joins TRBV5-6 to TRBJ2-7; TRBD1 agrees at 8 bases. J lost 1 base, V lost 2 bases, and 8 bases had no gene match. Germline CDR1 reads SGHDT; CDR2 reads YYEEEE. The CDR3 has 16 residues. CDR3 region: CASSFYGQGFSYEQYF. The CDR3 DNA sequence: TGTGCCAGCAGCTTTTACGGACAGGGATTTTCCTACGAGCAGTACTTC.

This rearrangement joins TRBV5-1 to TRBJ1-4; a possible D gene is TRBD1 (6 bases). This CDR3 is built from 15 residues. Trimming cost V 2 bases and J 4 bases, with 12 bases left between them. CDR1 is SGHRS and CDR2 is YFSETQ in the germline V gene. CDR3 loop: CASSFGQSFNEKLFF. The DNA of the CDR3 is TGCGCCAGCAGCTTCGGACAGAGCTTTAATGAAAAACTGTTTTTT.

This clone was counted between two and nine times. The chain joins TRBV12-3 or TRBV12-4 to TRBJ2-5, with 7 bases fitting TRBD2. The CDR3 covers 13 residues. Trimming cost V 5 bases and J 7 bases; bases outside gene matches: 7. The DNA for the CDR3 is TGTGCCAGCAGTATCGGACGCGGGGGGACCCAGTACTTC. Translation gives CASSIGRGGTQYF.

The chain is built from TRBV7-2 and TRBJ2-5, with TRBD2 matching 7 bases. Germline values: CDR1 SGHTA, CDR2 FQGNSA. The V segment lost 5 bases and the J segment 3 bases; nucleotides outside the gene matches: 6. The CDR3 has 14 amino acids. DNA of the CDR3: TGTGCCAGCAGCCTGAATGGGGGGGAAGAGACCCAGTACTTC. Protein: CASSLNGGEETQYF.

This clone was counted between two and nine times. The chain recombines TRBV13 with TRBJ2-3; D gene unclear. CDR1 is PRHDT, CDR2 FYEKMQ, per germline (reference sequence). This CDR3 contains 16 residues. V lost 5 bases to trimming and J lost 1 base, with 16 bases between them. CDR3 protein: CASSGSRWVGTDTQYF. The CDR3 DNA reads as TGTGCCAGCAGCGGGTCGAGGTGGGTGGGCACAGATACGCAGTATTTT.

The rearrangement joins TRBV11-3 to TRBJ1-1; 8 bases match TRBD1. This CDR3 contains 13 residues. Germline CDR1 SGHNT, CDR2 YENEEA. V trimming: 5 bases; J trimming: 11 bases; junction bases outside the gene matches: 10. In DNA, the CDR3 is TGTGCCAGCAGCCCCGGGACAGGCAGGGAGGCTTTCTTT. Protein sequence: CASSPGTGREAFF.

The chain carries TRBV28 and TRBJ2-7, with TRBD1 as a possible D gene (6 bases). The CDR3 totals 14 residues. Germline values: CDR1 MDHEN, CDR2 SYDVKM. The germline V and J ends were trimmed by 1 base and 5 bases, with 12 bases remaining between them. The DNA for the CDR3 is TGTGCCAGCAGTTTATACAGGGCCCCCCACGAGCAGTACTTC. Protein sequence: CASSLYRAPHEQYF.

The rearrangement joins TRBV27 to TRBJ2-7; 8 bases line up with TRBD2. CDR1 is MNHEY, CDR2 SMNVEV, per germline (reference sequence). The CDR3 covers 14 residues. Losses at the gene ends were 5 bases for V and 3 bases for J; bases not matched to a gene: 6. The CDR3 loop reads CASSATSAYYEQYF. CDR3 in DNA: TGTGCCAGCAGTGCGACTAGCGCCTACTACGAGCAGTACTTC.

The chain recombines TRBV2 with TRBJ1-5; the D is unclear. Between the trimmed V and J ends, which lost 6 bases and 1 base, there was a span of 10 bases. Germline V gene data show CDR1 as SNHLY and CDR2 as FYNNEI. The CDR3 is 14 residues long. CDR3 in amino acids: CASRPGPSNQPQHF. The DNA for the CDR3 is TGTGCCAGCAGACCGGGTCCCAGCAATCAGCCCCAGCATTTT.

J is TRBJ2-2 and V is TRBV5-1; D is perhaps TRBD2 (7 bases). The germline V and J ends were trimmed by 4 bases and 1 base, with 14 bases remaining between them. Germline loops: CDR1 SGHRS, CDR2 YFSETQ. The CDR3 is 16 amino acids. Written as DNA, the CDR3 is TGCGCCAGCAGCCCGGGGGGCGGGAGGAACACCGGGGAGCTGTTTTTT. Amino acid sequence: CASSPGGGRNTGELFF.

The V gene is TRBV18, the J gene TRBJ1-2; 7 bases are shared with TRBD1. The CDR3 sequence is 16 residues long. J lost 0 bases, V lost 0 bases, and 4 bases had no gene match. CDR1 KGHSH and CDR2 LQKENI come from the germline V gene. CDR3 region: CASSPPGQFTNYGYTF. CDR3 sequence (DNA): TGTGCCAGCTCACCACCGGGACAGTTCACTAACTATGGCTACACCTTC.

The count of this clone is one. The chain carries TRBV7-2 and TRBJ2-7, with TRBD1 matching 9 bases. The CDR3 sequence is 16 residues long. Germline lookup yields CDR1 SGHTA and CDR2 FQGNSA. J gave up 4 bases and V 0 bases, and 7 bases lay outside the gene matches. The CDR3 nucleotides read TGTGCCAGCAGCTTAGCATCCGGACAGGGGATGTACGAGCAGTACTTC. It translates to CASSLASGQGMYEQYF.

In the case of this clone: Other DNA sequences in the same sample also yield this CDR3. V and J are TRBV6-5 and TRBJ1-1, with a possible D match to TRBD1 (5 bases). With 7 bases removed from V and 5 bases from J, the gap between germline ends came to 14 bases. Germline V gene lookup returns CDR1 MNHEY and CDR2 SVGAGI. The CDR3 is 13 residues long. This CDR3 is CASTPGGGTEAFF. CDR3 in DNA: TGTGCCAGCACCCCCGGGGGGGGAACTGAAGCTTTCTTT.

The chain links TRBV4-1 to TRBJ2-3; D is perhaps TRBD2 (6 bases). V was shortened by 4 bases and J by 1 base, with 12 bases between the two germline ends. Germline CDR1 MGHRA, CDR2 YSYEKL. This CDR3 spans 15 amino acids. CDR3 DNA sequence: TGCGCCAGCAGCCGCAGGGACTCGCGCACAGATACGCAGTATTTT. This encodes CASSRRDSRTDTQYF.

The chain is built from TRBV3-1 (or the pseudogene TRBV3-2) and TRBJ2-3, with D possibly matching TRBD2 (5 bases). Trimming cost V 4 bases and J 6 bases, with 11 bases left between them. Germline loops: CDR1 LGHDT, CDR2 YNNKEL (reference sequence). CDR3 length: 13 residues. CDR3 nucleotides: TGTGCCAGCAGCCCCCGGGAACTGGATACGCAGTATTTT. Protein sequence: CASSPRELDTQYF.

The rearrangement links TRBV28 to TRBJ1-5, with D unresolved. Germline V gives CDR1 MDHEN, CDR2 SYDVKM. The V end was cut by 4 bases, the J end by 6 bases, with 10 bases between. This CDR3 is built from 13 residues. This CDR3 is CASSSRESQPQHF. CDR3 nucleotide sequence: TGTGCCAGCAGTTCGAGAGAAAGTCAGCCCCAGCATTTT.

In the case of this clone: The same CDR3 can be traced to other DNA sequences in this sample. The chain is built from TRBV7-3 and TRBJ1-1, with D perhaps matching TRBD1 (5 bases). There are 13 residues in the CDR3. Germline V lookup: CDR1 SGHTA, CDR2 FQGTGA. Trimming took off 4 bases at V and 5 bases at J, with 11 bases between the two ends. The CDR3 spells CASSSDRGTEAFF. CDR3 DNA: TGTGCCAGCAGCTCAGATAGGGGAACTGAAGCTTTCTTT.

The V call is TRBV4-3, the J call TRBJ2-7; 8 nucleotides match TRBD2. The CDR3 covers 16 residues. With V trimmed by 2 bases and J by 3 bases, 9 bases remained unmatched. Germline lookup yields CDR1 LGHNA and CDR2 YSLEER. The CDR3 reads CASSQQHGGAFYEQYF. The CDR3 coding sequence is TGCGCCAGCAGCCAACAACACGGGGGGGCGTTCTACGAGCAGTACTTC.

This clone has a single count. The chain is built from TRBV5-5 and TRBJ1-1, with a weak D call TRBD1 (5 bases). This CDR3 has 14 amino acids. V lost 0 bases and J lost 0, with 6 bases in between. Germline CDR1 SGHKS, CDR2 YYEKEE (reference sequence). The CDR3 here is CASSLGQMNTEAFF. Written as DNA, the CDR3 is TGTGCCAGCAGCTTGGGACAGATGAACACTGAAGCTTTCTTT.

V usage is TRBV12-3 or TRBV12-4 and J usage is TRBJ2-3, with 7 bases matching TRBD2. J lost 8 bases, V lost 7 bases, and 3 bases had no gene match. The CDR3 totals 11 residues. CDR3 nucleotides: TGTGCCAGCACCCGGGGGGTTACGCAGTATTTT. Amino acids: CASTRGVTQYF.

The J gene is TRBJ2-1, the V gene TRBV30, with D possibly being TRBD1 (6 bases). CDR1 GTSNPN and CDR2 SVGIG come from the germline V gene (reference sequence). Trimming removed 3 bases from V and 8 bases from J, with 11 bases in between. The CDR3 sequence is 12 residues long. The CDR3 DNA reads TGTGCCTGGAGCCCCAGGGGATATGAGCAGTTCTTC. This codes for CAWSPRGYEQFF. The variable domain in full, completed from reference TRBV30 and TRBJ2-1, reads SQTIHQWPATLVQPVGSPLSLECTVEGTSNPNLYWYRQAAGRGLQLLFYSVGIGQISSEVPQNLSASRPQDRQFILSSKKLLLSDSGFYLCAWSPRGYEQFFGPGTRLTVL.

This chain links TRBV9 with TRBJ1-2, with 7 bases that match TRBD1. The CDR3 has 15 residues. The V gene end was trimmed by 0 bases and the J gene end by 6 bases; junction bases not matched to a gene: 8. The germline gives CDR1 SGDLS, CDR2 YYNGEE. The CDR3 loop is CASSVGGGVHNGYTF. The CDR3 DNA reads TGTGCCAGCAGCGTAGGAGGGGGCGTTCACAATGGCTACACCTTC.

V is TRBV2 and J is TRBJ1-6; 7 bases align to TRBD1. Germline lookup yields CDR1 SNHLY and CDR2 FYNNEI. This CDR3 contains 16 residues. J was trimmed by 10 bases and V by 2 bases; bases with no gene match: 11. The CDR3 sequence is CASSEQAPGGLSPLHF. CDR3 nucleotide sequence: TGTGCCAGCAGTGAACAAGCCCCAGGGGGTCTATCACCCCTCCACTTT.

The rearrangement joins TRBV30 to TRBJ1-2, with unresolved D. Trimming took 5 bases from V and 4 from J, leaving 11 bases between them. The CDR3 is made up of 12 amino acids. CDR1 is GTSNPN and CDR2 is SVGIG in the germline V gene (reference sequence). The CDR3 region has the DNA TGTGCCTGGGGGGAGTTATCCTATGGCTACACCTTC. This sequence encodes CAWGELSYGYTF.

V and J are TRBV19 and TRBJ1-5; 9 nucleotides align to TRBD1. The CDR3 consists of 17 residues. CDR1 LNHDA and CDR2 SQIVND come from the germline V gene (reference sequence). The junction had 10 bases not matched to a gene; V was cut back by 3 bases and J by 4 bases. The DNA for the CDR3 is TGTGCCAGTAGTATTCCCGGGACAGGGAGCGGGAATCAGCCCCAGCATTTT. The encoded protein is CASSIPGTGSGNQPQHF.

This sequence joins TRBV6-5 and TRBJ1-1; D ambiguous. Germline V gene sequence: CDR1 MNHEY, CDR2 SVGAGI. The V end was cut by 4 bases, the J end by 0 bases, with 12 bases between. The CDR3 runs to 15 residues. This chain's CDR3 is CASSLSHRMNTEAFF. The CDR3 region has the DNA TGTGCCAGCAGTTTGAGCCACAGAATGAACACTGAAGCTTTCTTT.